This T cell receptor (beta chain) stems from a study of blood T cell repertoires in COVID-19. The wider study: Researchers got acute and convalescent COVID-19 samples from the United States, Italy and Spain. Sample material is recorded as cDNA or gDNA derived from T cells, B-cell-depleted T cells, or PBMCs.

Per the authors' pipeline: Reference gene primer amplification in the assay estimated nucleated cell counts. Only in-frame clones appear in the TCRdb table, and some are missing; sequencing was by immunoSEQ multiplex PCR. That table furnishes V, J and clone size, whereas the DNA furnished D and trimming. The repertoire consists of roughly 170,000 clones, with around 89% occurring once and the leading ten covering around a quarter. Trimming left V 5 bases short and J 7 bases short, with 14 bases between. The CDR3 runs to 14 residues. CDR1 SGHAT and CDR2 FQNNGV come from the germline V gene. The rearrangement uses TRBV11-2 and TRBJ2-2; tentative D call: TRBD2 (5 bases). The material sequenced was peripheral blood. This clonotype was sampled from a man aged 60-69 years with acute or convalescent COVID-19. The chain's CDR3 is CASSAFGLNGELFF. CDR3 in DNA: TGTGCCAGCAGCGCTTTTGGACTGAACGGGGAGCTGTTTTTT.